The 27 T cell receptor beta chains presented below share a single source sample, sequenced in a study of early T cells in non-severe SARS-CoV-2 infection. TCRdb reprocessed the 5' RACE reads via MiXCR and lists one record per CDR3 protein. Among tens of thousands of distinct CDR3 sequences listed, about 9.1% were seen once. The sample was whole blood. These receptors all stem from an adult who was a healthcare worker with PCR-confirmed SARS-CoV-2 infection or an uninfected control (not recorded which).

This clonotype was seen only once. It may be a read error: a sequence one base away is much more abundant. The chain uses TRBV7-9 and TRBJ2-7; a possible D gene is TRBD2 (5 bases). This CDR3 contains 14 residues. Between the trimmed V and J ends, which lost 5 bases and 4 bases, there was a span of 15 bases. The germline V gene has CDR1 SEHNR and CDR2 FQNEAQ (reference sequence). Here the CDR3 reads CASSPDHRGYEQYF. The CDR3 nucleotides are TGTGCCAGCAGCCCGGATCATCGAGGGTACGAGCAGTACTTC.

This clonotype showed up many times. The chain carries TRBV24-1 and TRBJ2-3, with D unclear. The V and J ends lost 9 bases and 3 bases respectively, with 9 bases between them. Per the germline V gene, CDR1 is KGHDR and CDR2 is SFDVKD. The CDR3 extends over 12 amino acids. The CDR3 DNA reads TGTGCCACCCGATCTGAGACAGATACGCAGTATTTT. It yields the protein CATRSETDTQYF.

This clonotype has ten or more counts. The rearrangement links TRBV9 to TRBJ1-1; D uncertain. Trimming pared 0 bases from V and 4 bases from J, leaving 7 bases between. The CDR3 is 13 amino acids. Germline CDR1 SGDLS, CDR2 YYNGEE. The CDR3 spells CASSVVQRTEAFF. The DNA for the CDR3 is TGTGCCAGCAGCGTAGTACAGCGCACTGAAGCTTTCTTT.

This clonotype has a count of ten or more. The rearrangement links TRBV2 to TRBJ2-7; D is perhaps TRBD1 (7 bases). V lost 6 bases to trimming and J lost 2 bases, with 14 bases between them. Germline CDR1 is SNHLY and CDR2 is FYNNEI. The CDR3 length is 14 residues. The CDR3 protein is CASSPGDRTYEQYF. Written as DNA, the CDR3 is TGTGCCAGCAGCCCGGGGGACAGAACCTACGAGCAGTACTTC.

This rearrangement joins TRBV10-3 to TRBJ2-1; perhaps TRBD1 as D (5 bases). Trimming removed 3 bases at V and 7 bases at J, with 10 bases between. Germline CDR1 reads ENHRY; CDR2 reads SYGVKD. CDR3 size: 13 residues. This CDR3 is CAISDDRHNEQFF. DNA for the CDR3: TGTGCCATCAGTGACGACAGACATAATGAGCAGTTCTTC.

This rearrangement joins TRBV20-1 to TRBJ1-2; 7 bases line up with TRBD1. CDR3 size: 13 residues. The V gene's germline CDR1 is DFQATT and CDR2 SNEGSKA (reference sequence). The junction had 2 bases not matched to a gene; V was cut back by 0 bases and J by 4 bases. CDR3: CSARDWDSYGYTF. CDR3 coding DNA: TGCAGTGCTAGAGATTGGGACAGCTATGGCTACACCTTC.

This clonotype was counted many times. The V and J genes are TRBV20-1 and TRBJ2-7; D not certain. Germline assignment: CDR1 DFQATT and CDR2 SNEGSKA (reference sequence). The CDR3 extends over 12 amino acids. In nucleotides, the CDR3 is TGCAGCGCAAAAGTGCCAACATACGAGCAGTACTTC. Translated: CSAKVPTYEQYF.

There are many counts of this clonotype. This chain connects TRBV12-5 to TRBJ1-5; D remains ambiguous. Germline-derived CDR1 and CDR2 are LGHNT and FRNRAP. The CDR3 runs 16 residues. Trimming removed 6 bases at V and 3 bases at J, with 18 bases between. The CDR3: CASGSRQRDTNQPQHF. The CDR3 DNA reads TGTGCTAGTGGATCCAGGCAACGTGATACCAATCAGCCCCAGCATTTT.

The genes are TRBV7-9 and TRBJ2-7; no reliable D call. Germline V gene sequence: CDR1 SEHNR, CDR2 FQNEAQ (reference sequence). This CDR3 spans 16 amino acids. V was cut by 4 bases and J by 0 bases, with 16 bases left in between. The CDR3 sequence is CASSSKYMHSSYEQYF. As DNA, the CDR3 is TGTGCCAGCAGCTCTAAATACATGCACAGCTCCTACGAGCAGTACTTC.

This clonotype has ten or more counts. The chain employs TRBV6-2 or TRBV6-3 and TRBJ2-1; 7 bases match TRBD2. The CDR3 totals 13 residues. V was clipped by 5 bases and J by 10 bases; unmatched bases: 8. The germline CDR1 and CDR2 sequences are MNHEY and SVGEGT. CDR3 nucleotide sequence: TGTGCCAGCAGTCCCTCCGGGGGAGGGGAGCAGTTCTTC. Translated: CASSPSGGGEQFF.

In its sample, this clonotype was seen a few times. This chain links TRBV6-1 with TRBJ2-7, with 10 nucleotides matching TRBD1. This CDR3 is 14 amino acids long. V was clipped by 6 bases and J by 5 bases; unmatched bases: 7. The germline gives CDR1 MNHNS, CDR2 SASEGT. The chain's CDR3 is CASSPGTGEDEQYF. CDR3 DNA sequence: TGTGCCAGCAGCCCCGGGACAGGGGAGGACGAGCAGTACTTC.

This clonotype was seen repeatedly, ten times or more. CDR3 loop: CASSQDRGERAFF. The CDR3 nucleotides are TGTGCCAGCAGCCAAGACAGGGGAGAGCGAGCTTTCTTT. This chain uses TRBV3-1 with TRBJ1-1, with a tentative D call TRBD1 (6 bases). The V end was cut by 0 bases, the J end by 10 bases, with 12 bases between. Germline CDR1 is LGHDT and CDR2 is YNNKEL (reference sequence). The CDR3 contains 13 residues.

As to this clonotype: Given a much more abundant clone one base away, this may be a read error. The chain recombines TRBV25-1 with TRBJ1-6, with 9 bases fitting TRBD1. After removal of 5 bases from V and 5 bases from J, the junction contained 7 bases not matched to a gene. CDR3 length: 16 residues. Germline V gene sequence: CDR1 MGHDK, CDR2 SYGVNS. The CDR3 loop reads CASSYRGRLNNSPLHF. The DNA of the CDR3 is TGTGCCAGCAGTTACAGGGGGCGCCTGAATAATTCACCCCTCCACTTT.

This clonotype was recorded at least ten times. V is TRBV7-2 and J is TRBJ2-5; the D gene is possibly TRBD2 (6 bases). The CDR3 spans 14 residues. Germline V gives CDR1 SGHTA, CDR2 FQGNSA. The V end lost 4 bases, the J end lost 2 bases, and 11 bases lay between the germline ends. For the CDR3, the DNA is TGTGCCAGCAGCTCGGGGGTGGTACAAGAGACCCAGTACTTC. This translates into CASSSGVVQETQYF.

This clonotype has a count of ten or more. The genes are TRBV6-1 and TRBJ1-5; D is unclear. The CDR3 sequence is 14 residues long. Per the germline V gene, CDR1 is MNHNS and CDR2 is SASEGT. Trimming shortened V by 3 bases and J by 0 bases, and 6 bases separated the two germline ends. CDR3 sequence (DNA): TGTGCCAGCAGTGACGCCTATAGCAATCAGCCCCAGCATTTT. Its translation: CASSDAYSNQPQHF.

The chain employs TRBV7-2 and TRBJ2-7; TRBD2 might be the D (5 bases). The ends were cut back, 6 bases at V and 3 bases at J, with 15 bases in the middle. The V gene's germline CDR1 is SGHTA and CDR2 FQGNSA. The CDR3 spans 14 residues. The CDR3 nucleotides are TGTGCCAGCAGTCCGGACTGGAAAGTCTACGAGCAGTACTTC. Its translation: CASSPDWKVYEQYF.

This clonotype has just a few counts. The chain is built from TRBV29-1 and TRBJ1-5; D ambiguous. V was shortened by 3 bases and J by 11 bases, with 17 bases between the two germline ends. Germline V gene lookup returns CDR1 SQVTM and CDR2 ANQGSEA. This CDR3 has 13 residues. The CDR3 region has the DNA TGCAGCGTTGAGGTGGACGGAATTCGTGCCCAGCATTTT. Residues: CSVEVDGIRAQHF.

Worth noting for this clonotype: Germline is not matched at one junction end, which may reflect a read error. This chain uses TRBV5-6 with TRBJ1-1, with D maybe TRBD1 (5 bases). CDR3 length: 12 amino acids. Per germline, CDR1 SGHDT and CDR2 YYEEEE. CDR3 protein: CASSLARQMSVF. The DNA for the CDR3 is TGTGCCAGCAGCTTGGCCAGACAGATGAGCGTCTTT.

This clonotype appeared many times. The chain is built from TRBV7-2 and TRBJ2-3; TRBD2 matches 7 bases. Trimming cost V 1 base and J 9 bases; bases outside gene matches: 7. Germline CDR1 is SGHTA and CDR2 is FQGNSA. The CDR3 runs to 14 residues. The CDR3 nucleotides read TGTGCCAGCAGCTTAGGCGGGAGCCCAGTCACGCAGTATTTT. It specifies CASSLGGSPVTQYF. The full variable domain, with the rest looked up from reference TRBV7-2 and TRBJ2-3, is GAGVSQSPSNKVTEKGKDVELRCDPISGHTALYWYRQSLGQGLEFLIYFQGNSAPDKSGLPSDRFSAERTGGSVSTLTIQRTQQEDSAVYLCASSLGGSPVTQYFGPGTRLTVL.

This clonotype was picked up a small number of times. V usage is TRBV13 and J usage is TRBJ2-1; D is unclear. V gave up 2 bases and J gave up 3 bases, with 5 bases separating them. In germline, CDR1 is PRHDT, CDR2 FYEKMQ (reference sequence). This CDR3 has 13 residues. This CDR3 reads CASSLNLYNEQFF. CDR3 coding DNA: TGTGCCAGCAGCTTAAACCTCTACAATGAGCAGTTCTTC. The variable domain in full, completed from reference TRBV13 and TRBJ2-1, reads AAGVIQSPRHLIKEKRETATLKCYPIPRHDTVYWYQQGPGQDPQFLISFYEKMQSDKGSIPDRFSAQQFSDYHSELNMSSLELGDSALYFCASSLNLYNEQFFGPGTRLTVL.

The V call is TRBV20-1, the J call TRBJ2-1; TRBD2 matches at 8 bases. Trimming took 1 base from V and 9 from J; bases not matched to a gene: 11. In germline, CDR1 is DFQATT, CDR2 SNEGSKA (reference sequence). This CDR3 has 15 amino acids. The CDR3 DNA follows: TGCAGTGCTAGAGTAGGGGGAGCGGGAGTCGGTGAGCAGTTCTTC. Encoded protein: CSARVGGAGVGEQFF.

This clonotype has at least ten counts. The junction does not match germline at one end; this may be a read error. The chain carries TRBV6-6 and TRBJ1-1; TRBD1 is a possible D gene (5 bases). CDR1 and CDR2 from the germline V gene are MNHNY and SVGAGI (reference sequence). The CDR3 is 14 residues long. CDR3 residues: CASSYRREDTEVFF. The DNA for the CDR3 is TGTGCCAGCAGTTACCGCAGGGAAGACACTGAAGTTTTCTTT.

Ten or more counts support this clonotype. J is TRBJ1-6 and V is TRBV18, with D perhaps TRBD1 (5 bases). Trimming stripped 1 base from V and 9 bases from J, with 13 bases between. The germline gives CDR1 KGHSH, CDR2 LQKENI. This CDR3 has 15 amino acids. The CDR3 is CASSPLGGTGSPLHF. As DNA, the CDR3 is TGTGCCAGCTCACCACTCGGGGGAACCGGTTCACCCCTCCACTTT.

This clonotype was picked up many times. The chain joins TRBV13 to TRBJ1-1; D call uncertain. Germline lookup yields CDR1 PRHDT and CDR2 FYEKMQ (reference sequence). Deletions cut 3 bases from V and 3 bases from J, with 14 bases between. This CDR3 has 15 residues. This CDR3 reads CASSLRRGTDTEAFF. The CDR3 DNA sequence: TGTGCCAGCAGCTTGCGCCGGGGTACGGACACTGAAGCTTTCTTT.

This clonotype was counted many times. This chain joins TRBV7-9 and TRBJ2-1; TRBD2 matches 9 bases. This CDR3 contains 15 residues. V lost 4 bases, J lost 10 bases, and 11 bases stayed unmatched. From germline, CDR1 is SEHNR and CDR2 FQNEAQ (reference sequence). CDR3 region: CASSWAGGRAGEQFF. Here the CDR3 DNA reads TGTGCCAGCAGCTGGGCTGGCGGGAGGGCCGGAGAGCAGTTCTTC.

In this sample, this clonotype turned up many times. CDR3 coding DNA: TGCAGCGTTGAAGGCAGGAGTAGGTACGAGCAGTACTTC. Amino acids: CSVEGRSRYEQYF. The rearrangement joins TRBV29-1 to TRBJ2-7; D is undetermined. With 1 base removed from V and 4 bases from J, the gap between germline ends came to 11 bases. Germline CDR1 SQVTM, CDR2 ANQGSEA. This CDR3 contains 13 residues.

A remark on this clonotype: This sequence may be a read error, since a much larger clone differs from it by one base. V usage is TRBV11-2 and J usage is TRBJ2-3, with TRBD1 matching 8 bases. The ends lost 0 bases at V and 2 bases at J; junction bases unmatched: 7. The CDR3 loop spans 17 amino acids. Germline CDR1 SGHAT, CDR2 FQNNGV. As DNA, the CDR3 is TGTGCCAGCAGCTTAGAAGGGACAGGAACTTTCACAGATACGCAGTATTTT. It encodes CASSLEGTGTFTDTQYF.